This entry lists 16 T cell receptor beta chains sequenced from one sample in a study of response to subunit inactivated influenza vaccine. TCRdb recomputed calls from the RT-PCR reads with MiXCR, one row per CDR3 protein. Among approximately 530,000 distinct CDR3 sequences listed, less than 7.5% were seen once. Source: PBMCs from blood, taken less than 30 months after vaccination. The receptors shown here come from a man in his fifties or sixties who received an inactivated influenza vaccine.

The gene calls are TRBV20-1 and TRBJ2-7, with D hard to call. Looked up from germline, CDR1 is DFQATT and CDR2 is SNEGSKA (reference sequence). The CDR3 is 12 amino acids. The V and J ends lost 4 bases and 4 bases respectively, with 11 bases between them. CDR3 coding DNA: TGCAGTGCTAAACGGGCTCGATACGAGCAGTACTTC. This translates into CSAKRARYEQYF.

This clonotype came up a few times. This rearrangement joins TRBV5-1 to TRBJ1-6; no reliable D call. Trimming took 4 bases from V and 8 from J, leaving 13 bases between them. Per the germline V gene, CDR1 is SGHRS and CDR2 is YFSETQ. The CDR3 extends over 14 amino acids. The CDR3 region has the DNA TGCGCCAGCAGCCCTGACCCTCGGGATTCACCCCTCCACTTT. This gives the protein CASSPDPRDSPLHF. Drawing the rest from reference TRBV5-1 and TRBJ1-6, the complete variable domain is KAGVTQTPRYLIKTRGQQVTLSCSPISGHRSVSWYQQTPGQGLQFLFEYFSETQRNKGNFPGRFSGRQFSNSRSEMNVSTLELGDSALYLCASSPDPRDSPLHFGNGTRLTVT.

This clonotype was detected many times. This chain uses TRBV6-1 with TRBJ2-5; D is undetermined. The V end was cut by 6 bases, the J end by 1 base, with 21 bases between. Germline V CDR1 and CDR2: MNHNS, SASEGT. CDR3 length: 17 amino acids. The CDR3 DNA is TGTGCCAGCAGGCGAACCGGACCCTTTGTTACCCAAGAGACCCAGTACTTC. Its protein product is CASRRTGPFVTQETQYF.

A few counts support this clonotype. The chain is built from TRBV6-6 and TRBJ1-1; no definite D call. From germline, CDR1 is MNHNY and CDR2 SVGAGI (reference sequence). Trimming shortened V by 6 bases and J by 3 bases, and 5 bases separated the two germline ends. The CDR3 length is 11 residues. CDR3 residues: CASRGDTEAFF. For the CDR3, the DNA is TGTGCCAGCAGGGGTGACACTGAAGCTTTCTTT.

The table lists this clonotype with a few counts. This chain uses TRBV6-5 with TRBJ2-3; D may be TRBD2 (5 bases). The CDR3 is made up of 15 amino acids. Germline V gene lookup returns CDR1 MNHEY and CDR2 SVGAGI. The V and J ends lost 2 bases and 3 bases respectively, with 12 bases between them. This CDR3 reads CASSYPAPGTDTQYF. Here the CDR3 DNA reads TGTGCCAGCAGTTACCCGGCGCCGGGGACAGATACGCAGTATTTT.

This clonotype was counted ten times or more. The rearrangement uses TRBV20-1 and TRBJ2-7; TRBD2 agrees at 11 bases. The CDR3 is 16 residues long. The germline CDR1 and CDR2 sequences are DFQATT and SNEGSKA (reference sequence). The trim removed 0 bases at V and 2 bases at J, leaving 6 bases unmatched. In nucleotides, the CDR3 is TGCAGTGCTAGAGATCTCGGTAGCGGGGGGGCCTACGAGCAGTACTTC. The encoded protein is CSARDLGSGGAYEQYF.

This clonotype has more than one count but fewer than ten. The chain joins TRBV2 to TRBJ2-3; D unresolved. Per germline, CDR1 SNHLY and CDR2 FYNNEI. The V end was cut by 6 bases, the J end by 0 bases, with 16 bases between. The CDR3 runs 16 residues. CDR3: CASRDPGNPSTDTQYF. Here the CDR3 DNA reads TGTGCCAGCAGAGACCCAGGAAACCCTAGCACAGATACGCAGTATTTT.

The V call is TRBV28, the J call TRBJ2-4; D gene uncertain. V was trimmed by 6 bases and J by 0 bases, leaving 15 bases between them. CDR3 length: 16 amino acids. The germline V gene has CDR1 MDHEN and CDR2 SYDVKM. In DNA form, the CDR3 reads TGTGCCAGCAGCCTCGATACACGGCTAGCCAAAAACATTCAGTACTTC. This encodes CASSLDTRLAKNIQYF.

In its sample, this clonotype was seen a few times. The chain recombines TRBV10-3 with TRBJ2-3; TRBD2 aligns across 10 bases. Unmatched junction bases numbered 3, after V lost 5 bases and J lost 1 base. The CDR3 runs to 15 residues. Germline V gene sequence: CDR1 ENHRY, CDR2 SYGVKD. This CDR3 is CAISSGGAGTDTQYF. The CDR3 DNA is TGTGCCATCAGTAGCGGGGGGGCCGGCACAGATACGCAGTATTTT.

This clonotype has at least ten counts. The chain uses TRBV20-1 and TRBJ1-1; D remains ambiguous. V lost 7 bases and J 2 bases, leaving 20 bases between the germline ends. Germline V gene lookup returns CDR1 DFQATT and CDR2 SNEGSKA (reference sequence). This CDR3 region has 15 residues. CDR3 coding DNA: TGCAGTGGTCATATGGCCCTTGGACGTAACACTGAAGCTTTCTTT. Protein sequence: CSGHMALGRNTEAFF.

This clonotype has a handful of counts. The rearrangement links TRBV20-1 to TRBJ2-1, with 9 nucleotides matching TRBD2. J was trimmed by 6 bases and V by 5 bases; bases with no gene match: 11. Germline CDR1 and CDR2: DFQATT and SNEGSKA (reference sequence). The CDR3 is made up of 15 amino acids. In DNA form, the CDR3 reads TGCAGTGCTTACTTGGTAGCGGGAGTACTCAATGAGCAGTTCTTC. This sequence encodes CSAYLVAGVLNEQFF.

The chain couples TRBV10-3 to TRBJ2-5; perhaps TRBD1 as D (5 bases). The V and J ends lost 6 bases and 2 bases respectively, with 7 bases between them. The CDR3 covers 12 residues. Germline V lookup: CDR1 ENHRY, CDR2 SYGVKD. The CDR3 loop is CAIRGDQETQYF. In nucleotides, the CDR3 is TGTGCCATCAGAGGGGATCAAGAGACCCAGTACTTC.

The V gene is TRBV29-1, the J gene TRBJ2-2; TRBD1 aligns across 7 bases. The germline gives CDR1 SQVTM, CDR2 ANQGSEA. Trimming at V came to 7 bases and at J to 3 bases, leaving 5 bases not matched to a gene. This CDR3 spans 13 amino acids. CDR3 residues: CSARDSYTGELFF. For the CDR3, the DNA is TGCAGCGCTAGGGACAGTTACACCGGGGAGCTGTTTTTT.

This clonotype was recorded many times. V and J are TRBV4-3 and TRBJ2-7; maybe TRBD2 (5 bases). V was trimmed by 4 bases and J by 4 bases, leaving 11 bases between them. Germline CDR1 and CDR2: LGHNA and YSLEER. The CDR3 loop spans 13 amino acids. This chain's CDR3 is CASSPMSGYEQYF. The CDR3 nucleotides are TGCGCCAGCAGCCCAATGAGCGGTTACGAGCAGTACTTC.

This clonotype has a handful of counts. The chain has TRBV3-1 and TRBJ2-7; weak D call: TRBD2 (7 bases). Trimming left V 5 bases short and J 3 bases short, with 14 bases between. CDR3 length: 14 residues. Germline-derived CDR1 and CDR2 are LGHDT and YNNKEL (reference sequence). The CDR3 DNA reads as TGTGCCAGCAGCGATGGGGGGGCCGTCTACGAGCAGTACTTC. Protein product: CASSDGGAVYEQYF.

The rearrangement joins TRBV10-3 to TRBJ2-2; the D gene could be TRBD1 or TRBD2 (5 bases each). The CDR3 is made up of 14 amino acids. CDR1 and CDR2 (germline): ENHRY, SYGVKD. Trimming left V 5 bases short and J 3 bases short, with 10 bases between. CDR3 loop: CAISRDGDTGELFF. The CDR3 region has the DNA TGTGCCATCAGTCGGGACGGGGACACCGGGGAGCTGTTTTTT.